This TCR beta chain was captured by sequencing in a study of T cells after posttransplantation cyclophosphamide. Clones were sequenced by immunoSEQ multiplex PCR, and TCRdb holds only the in-frame ones, with some missing. The profile shows about 20,000 clones, roughly 87% of them singletons. Study-level findings and limits: Blood and skin or GI T cell repertoires showed limited TRB overlap. Donor-recipient repertoire similarity was low at 1-2 months, rising over year one. TRB clonality was highly associated with recipient CMV seropositivity and reactivation.

Busulfan-fludarabine conditioning, marrow transplant, and cyclophosphamide on days +3 and +4 were administered. The CDR3 spans 14 residues. V lost 0 bases, J lost 5 bases, and 0 bases stayed unmatched. Per germline, CDR1 GTSNPN and CDR2 SVGIG (reference sequence). A word on this clone: What it binds is not known.

The V and J genes are TRBV30 and TRBJ2-3; the match to TRBD2 covers 12 bases. This TCR was recovered from a female patient in her 40s who received an allogeneic stem cell transplant from a related donor, was CMV-positive, and had no GVHD. The graft donor may have given rise to some T cells. The specimen comprised PBMCs, sampled after allogeneic stem cell transplant with posttransplant cyclophosphamide. The CDR3, as DNA: TGTGCCTGGAGTGTACTAGCGGGAGGAGATACGCAGTATTTT. Protein: CAWSVLAGGDTQYF.